Listed below are T cell receptor beta chains from one sample, sequenced in a study of beta chain features in type 1 diabetes. Produced via immunoSEQ multiplex PCR; TCRdb's table is partial and in-frame only. The data contain 300,000 to 400,000 clones, 6.5% to 10% of them singletons. Sequencing was carried out using central memory CD4+ T cells from blood. The receptors derive from a woman younger than 35 in good health. Each CDR3 is given with its conserved first and last residue. A D gene is named only where the DNA matches it firmly. The size field is filled for only some rows; it gives once, few, many or a size class.

clone_size j_call v_call d_call cdr3_nt cdr3_aa
. TRBJ2-7 TRBV6-5 . TGTGCCAGCAGTGGGGACGGGAGCTACGAGCAGTACTTC CASSGDGSYEQYF
many TRBJ2-4 TRBV15 TRBD2 TGTGCCACCAGCAGAGCGACTAGCGGTAAAAACATTCAGTACTTC CATSRATSGKNIQYF
few TRBJ1-2 TRBV7-2 . TGTGCCAGCAGCTTATCAGGGTCTTATGGCTACACCTTC CASSLSGSYGYTF
few TRBJ2-5 TRBV19 TRBD2 TGTGCCAGTAGTCAGCTAGCGGGAGGTGGCGGGGAGACCCAGTACTTC CASSQLAGGGGETQYF
. TRBJ2-5 TRBV5-6 TRBD2 TGTGCCAGCAGCTTGGTAGTAGCGGGAGGGCGGGAGACCCAGTACTTC CASSLVVAGGRETQYF
few TRBJ2-3 TRBV9 . TGTGCCAGCAGCGTAGACTCTCGCACAGATACGCAGTATTTT CASSVDSRTDTQYF
many TRBJ2-7 TRBV5-1 TRBD1 TGCGCCAGCAGCTTGGCCCCGGGACAGGGGAGGGAGCAGTACTTC CASSLAPGQGREQYF
. TRBJ2-2 TRBV7-6 TRBD1 TGTGCCAGCAGCATAACAGGGGCGCTAAACACCGGGGAGCTGTTTTTT CASSITGALNTGELFF
few TRBJ2-3 TRBV28 TRBD2 TGTGCCAGCAGCCCAGCGGGAGGTGTGGCAGATACGCAGTATTTT CASSPAGGVADTQYF
few TRBJ2-3 TRBV2 TRBD2 TGTGCCAGCAGTAAGGGGCTAGCGGGAGGTCGAGGGACAGATACGCAGTATTTT CASSKGLAGGRGTDTQYF
. TRBJ2-1 TRBV5-1 . TGCGCCAGCAGCTCCCTCGTGAGTGGGGCCAATGAGCAGTTCTTC CASSSLVSGANEQFF
. TRBJ2-1 TRBV2 TRBD2 TGTGCCAGCACCGGGACTAGCGGGAGGGTAAACAATGAGCAGTTCTTC CASTGTSGRVNNEQFF
few TRBJ2-5 TRBV5-1 . TGCGCCAGCAGCTTGTTGGTCAGTCAAGAGACCCAGTACTTC CASSLLVSQETQYF
. TRBJ2-5 TRBV19 . TGTGCCAGTAGTATATTGGGGATGGAGACCCAGTACTTC CASSILGMETQYF
few TRBJ2-1 TRBV2 TRBD2 TGTGCCAGCGGGAGGGATGAGCAGTTCTTC CASGRDEQFF
. TRBJ1-2 TRBV20-1 . TGCAGTGCCGCCACGATCTTTGGCTACACCTTC CSAATIFGYTF
many TRBJ2-5 TRBV9 . TGTGCCAGCAGCGTGTCTCCAGGGCGGCAAGAGACCCAGTACTTC CASSVSPGRQETQYF
. TRBJ1-2 TRBV11-3 TRBD1 TGTGCCAGCAGCTCTTACAGGGGTGGCTATGGCTACACCTTC CASSSYRGGYGYTF
. TRBJ2-2 TRBV5-1 . TGCGCCAGCAGCTGGGGCGGCTCCGGGGAGCTGTTTTTT CASSWGGSGELFF
few TRBJ2-3 TRBV10-3 . TGTGCCATCAAGCCTAGCGAGAGCACAGATACGCAGTATTTT CAIKPSESTDTQYF
few TRBJ2-3 TRBV7-9 TRBD2 TGTGCCAGCAGCCTTAGCGGGAGGGCCCGGACAGATACGCAGTATTTT CASSLSGRARTDTQYF
few TRBJ2-3 TRBV5-1 . TGCGCCAGCAGCTTGTCCGGGATCGGTACAGATACGCAGTATTTT CASSLSGIGTDTQYF
. TRBJ2-1 TRBV4-2 . TGTGCCAGCAGCCAAGAGGCTAGCCCCGATCGTGAGCAGTTCTTC CASSQEASPDREQFF
. TRBJ1-4 TRBV4-3 . TGCGCCAGCAGCCGTTTAGGGGTTAATGAAAAACTGTTTTTT CASSRLGVNEKLFF
. TRBJ1-1 TRBV28 . TGTGCCAGCAGTTTAAGGAACACTGAAGCTTTCTTT CASSLRNTEAFF
many TRBJ2-1 TRBV28 TRBD2 TGTGCCAGCATCGAGGCCGGGACTAGAAATTACAATGAGCAGTTCTTC CASIEAGTRNYNEQFF
. TRBJ2-6 TRBV5-6 . TGTGCCAGCAGCTTGTGGGGCTCTGGGGCCAACGTCCTGACTTTC CASSLWGSGANVLTF
few TRBJ2-2 TRBV9 . TGTGCCAGCAGCGTAGAAGGCACCGGGGAGCTGTTTTTT CASSVEGTGELFF
few TRBJ2-4 TRBV11-1 . TGTGCCAGCAGCCCGGCCGGCGGAGCCAAAAACATTCAGTACTTC CASSPAGGAKNIQYF
. TRBJ2-6 TRBV28 . TGTGCCAGCACCCCAGGCGCTCCCTCTGGGGCCAACGTCCTGACTTTC CASTPGAPSGANVLTF
few TRBJ2-4 TRBV2 . TGTGCCAGCAGGAGGGACGGCGGAAACATTCAGTACTTC CASRRDGGNIQYF
. TRBJ2-7 TRBV28 TRBD1 TGTGCCAGCAGTTTCTGGACAGGTTCCTACGAGCAGTACTTC CASSFWTGSYEQYF
few TRBJ2-2 TRBV11-2 . TGTGCCAGCAGCCCGCGACAGGGAGGGACCGGGGAGCTGTTTTTT CASSPRQGGTGELFF
. TRBJ2-7 TRBV2 . TGTGCCAGCAACGAATCGGGGGAGCCGTACGAGCAGTACTTC CASNESGEPYEQYF
. TRBJ2-6 TRBV5-1 TRBD1 TGCGCCAGCAGCACACCCGGGACAGGGGCCTCTGGGGCCAACGTCCTGACTTTC CASSTPGTGASGANVLTF
. TRBJ2-1 TRBV18 TRBD1 TGTGCCAGCTCACCGTTTGCGGGACAGGGATACAATGAGCAGTTCTTC CASSPFAGQGYNEQFF
few TRBJ1-5 TRBV28 . TGTGCCAGCAGTTCGGGGGCGGAGCAGCCCCAGCATTTT CASSSGAEQPQHF
many TRBJ2-3 TRBV7-2 . TGTGCCAGCAGCCCCGACTACCTCACAGATACGCAGTATTTT CASSPDYLTDTQYF
. TRBJ2-5 TRBV11-1 . TGTGCCAGCAGCCTAAGAGGAGGTTTAGAGACCCAGTACTTC CASSLRGGLETQYF
few TRBJ2-7 TRBV7-2 . TGTGCCAGCAGCTTAGCGTGGGACCACAACTACGAGCAGTACTTC CASSLAWDHNYEQYF
. TRBJ1-1 TRBV5-4 . TGTGCCAGCAGCTTGAATATAGGGCGAGGAACTGAAGCTTTCTTT CASSLNIGRGTEAFF
. TRBJ2-7 TRBV28 . TGTGCCAGCAGGGGCATCTACGAGCAGTACTTC CASRGIYEQYF
. TRBJ1-2 TRBV18 . TGTGCCAGCTCACCGCTCTCAGGGGCAGACTATGGCTACACCTTC CASSPLSGADYGYTF
many TRBJ2-3 TRBV10-3 TRBD2 TGTGCCATCAGTGTTAAAGGGGCGGGAGATGCTACGCAGTATTTT CAISVKGAGDATQYF
. TRBJ2-7 TRBV4-2 TRBD2 TGTGCCAGCAGCCAGGAAGCTAGCGGGAACTACGAGCAGTACTTC CASSQEASGNYEQYF
. TRBJ2-5 TRBV7-9 TRBD2 TGTGCCAGCAGCCCGGGAACCTTTGGCGGGAGGGCTCAAGAGACCCAGTACTTC CASSPGTFGGRAQETQYF
few TRBJ2-2 TRBV18 . TGTGCCAGCTCGGACACGACTGCGGGGGAGCTGTTTTTT CASSDTTAGELFF
. TRBJ1-2 TRBV4-2 . TGTGCCAGCAGCCGAGGCCGGGAGAACTATGGCTACACCTTC CASSRGRENYGYTF
few TRBJ2-3 TRBV6-5 . TGTGCCAGCTTTTCCGGGAGCGGAGATACGCAGTATTTT CASFSGSGDTQYF
few TRBJ2-5 TRBV28 TRBD2 TGTGCCAGCAACCCTAGGAGCGGGAGGGCCAGGGCCCAAGAGACCCAGTACTTC CASNPRSGRARAQETQYF
. TRBJ1-5 TRBV6-6 . TGTGCCAGCAGTTACTCGACAGGCAATCAGCCCCAGCATTTT CASSYSTGNQPQHF
. TRBJ1-1 TRBV7-2 . TGTGCCAGCAGCGCACAGCAAATGAACACTGAAGCTTTCTTT CASSAQQMNTEAFF
. TRBJ2-7 TRBV21-1 . TGTGCCAGCAGCAAACCCGGGAGGGGGACCGAGCAGTACTTC CASSKPGRGTEQYF
. TRBJ2-3 TRBV19 . TGTGCCAGTAGTGAACAGACCAGAGATACGCAGTATTTT CASSEQTRDTQYF
many TRBJ2-2 TRBV5-5 TRBD2 TGTGCCAGCAGCTTGTCACCGACGGGAGGGCCGAACGGGGAGCTGTTTTTT CASSLSPTGGPNGELFF
. TRBJ2-3 TRBV10-3 . TGTGCCACTGCCCGCACAGATACGCAGTATTTT CATARTDTQYF
. TRBJ1-3 TRBV9 . TGTGCCAGCAGCGTTTTCGGGTCTGGAAACACCATATATTTT CASSVFGSGNTIYF
. TRBJ2-1 TRBV5-5 TRBD1 TGTGCCAGCAGCTTGGGGGCAGGGGGCGCCCGTTACAATGAGCAGTTCTTC CASSLGAGGARYNEQFF
. TRBJ2-1 TRBV10-3 TRBD2 TGTGCCATCAGTGATGGGACTAGCGGGGATGAGCAGTTCTTC CAISDGTSGDEQFF